The rows below give T cell receptor beta chains drawn from one sample of a study of molecular identifiers for immune sequencing clone quantification. A single record per CDR3 protein comes from TCRdb applying MiXCR to the PCR reads. The data contain under 600,000 distinct CDR3 sequences, about a quarter of them singletons. Material for sequencing was naive CD8+ T cells from blood, with Jurkat cell RNA spiked in. The receptors derive from a human donor in good health. Some libraries in this study had Jurkat cell RNA spiked in. Both conserved end residues are part of each CDR3. The order of the fields is J gene, D gene, clone size, V gene, CDR3 DNA, CDR3 protein. The D gene is left open where the match is weak. Clone size is stated in some rows and not others, as once, few, many or a class when expanded.

>TRBJ2-1|-|few|TRBV9
TGTGCCAGCAGCGTAGTTGCGGGTGGAGCACCCCTTTACAATGAGCAGTTCTTC
CASSVVAGGAPLYNEQFF
>TRBJ2-1|TRBD1|-|TRBV12-3/TRBV12-4
TGTGCCAGCACTTTGGACAGGGGCCCCGGCTGGAACAATGAGCAGATCTTC
CASTLDRGPGWNNEQIF
>TRBJ2-4|-|few|TRBV4-3
TGCGCCAGCAGCCAAGATCTCGGACGGGCGAACATTCAGTACTTC
CASSQDLGRANIQYF
>TRBJ2-7|-|few|TRBV7-9
TGTGCCAGCTCCAAGCCAGGTTCGAATGAGCAGTACTTC
CASSKPGSNEQYF
>TRBJ2-5|TRBD1|many|TRBV12-3/TRBV12-4
TGTGCCAGCAGTTACGGGACAGATAAACCGCTACAAGAGACCCAGTACTTC
CASSYGTDKPLQETQYF
>TRBJ2-7|-|-|TRBV2
TGTGCCAGCGGAACCAGGGCCTACGAGCAGTACTTC
CASGTRAYEQYF
>TRBJ2-1|-|few|TRBV30
TGTGCCTGGAGCCAAGGAATGGGGCAGTTCTTC
CAWSQGMGQFF
>TRBJ1-1|-|-|TRBV12-3/TRBV12-4
TGTGCCAGCAGGAGGGGGGGGATCGTCGAAGCTTTCTTT
CASRRGGIVEAFF
>TRBJ2-5|TRBD2|-|TRBV9
TGTGCCCGCAGCGGGGGGGGACGGACAAAAGAGACCCAGTACTTC
CARSGGGRTKETQYF
>TRBJ2-7|-|few|TRBV7-8
TGTGCCAGCAGCTTAGCGGGGGGCCAGATCCACGAGCAGTACTTC
CASSLAGGQIHEQYF
>TRBJ1-1|-|many|TRBV5-1
TGCGCCAGCAGCTATGGACAGATGAACACTGAAGCTTTCTTT
CASSYGQMNTEAFF
>TRBJ2-7|-|many|TRBV5-6
TGTGCCAGCAGCACCCGCTGGGGGGGCATGTACGAGCAGTACTTC
CASSTRWGGMYEQYF
>TRBJ1-5|-|few|TRBV6-2/TRBV6-3
TGTGCCAGCAGTTACACCGAGATAGGGAATCAGCCCCAGCATTTT
CASSYTEIGNQPQHF
>TRBJ2-7|TRBD2|-|TRBV6-5
TGTGCCAGCAGTTACCAGGGAAGGTACGGGACAGATCTAGCGGGAGGGCCCTACGAGCAGTACTTC
CASSYQGRYGTDLAGGPYEQYF
>TRBJ2-1|-|many|TRBV18
TGTGCCAGCTCACCACCCGAAGTGGATGAGCAGTTCTTC
CASSPPEVDEQFF
>TRBJ2-1|TRBD2|few|TRBV11-2
TGTGCCAGCAGCTCGACTAGCGGGGTCAATGAGCAGTTCTTC
CASSSTSGVNEQFF
>TRBJ2-5|-|few|TRBV12-3/TRBV12-4
TGTGCCAGCAGTTCGTCGGGCCCCACGACGGAGACCCAGTACTTC
CASSSSGPTTETQYF
>TRBJ2-3|-|many|TRBV11-2
TGTGCCAGCAGCACCCCGACAGATTCTAGCACAGATACGCAGTATTTT
CASSTPTDSSTDTQYF
>TRBJ2-4|-|-|TRBV7-9
TGTGCCAGCAGCTCTGTACAGGGTAACATTGAGTGCTTC
CASSSVQGNIECF
>TRBJ1-2|TRBD1|few|TRBV6-2/TRBV6-3
TGTGCCAGCAACCAAGGGGACAGCAGCGTTAACTATGGCTACACCTTC
CASNQGDSSVNYGYTF
>TRBJ2-1|TRBD2|-|TRBV27
TGTGCCAGCAGCGCAACTAGCGGGGGCTACAATGAGCAGTTCTTC
CASSATSGGYNEQFF
>TRBJ1-1|-|-|TRBV11-2
TGTGCCAGCAGCTTAGAACAAGACATGAACACTGAAGCTTTCTTT
CASSLEQDMNTEAFF
>TRBJ2-7|-|-|TRBV27
TGTGCCAGCAGTCTATCAGGGGTTCCCTCCTACGAGCAGTACTTC
CASSLSGVPSYEQYF
>TRBJ1-3|-|few|TRBV20-1
TGCAGCGCAAGGGCTCCAGGTCCCGGAAACACCATATATTTT
CSARAPGPGNTIYF
>TRBJ1-3|-|few|TRBV20-1
TGCAGTGCTAGGTTATCTACCCAGGATTCCTCTGGAAACACCATATATTTT
CSARLSTQDSSGNTIYF
>TRBJ2-3|TRBD2|many|TRBV5-1
TGCGCCAGCAGCTTGCTAGCGGGGGGGCCGATAGATACGCAGTATTTT
CASSLLAGGPIDTQYF
>TRBJ2-5|-|many|TRBV5-1
TGCGCCAGCAGCACCGGGACAAACCAAGAGACCCAGTACTTC
CASSTGTNQETQYF
>TRBJ2-3|-|few|TRBV12-3/TRBV12-4
TGTGCCAGCAGTTTATTGGGGGGCCTAAGTGGCACAGATACGCAGTATTTT
CASSLLGGLSGTDTQYF
>TRBJ2-3|TRBD2|many|TRBV6-5
TGTGCCAGCAGTAGTATAGCGGGTAGCACAGATACGCAGTATTTT
CASSSIAGSTDTQYF
>TRBJ2-2|-|-|TRBV6-2/TRBV6-3
TGTGCCAGCAGTTACTCCTTCGGGACCGGGGAGCTGTTTTTT
CASSYSFGTGELFF
>TRBJ1-2|-|-|TRBV6-5
TGTGCCAGCAGGGATCTAGCCGAGAACTATGGCTACACCTTC
CASRDLAENYGYTF
>TRBJ2-3|-|many|TRBV7-9
TGTGCCAGCAGCGCATGGGACAGCACAGATACGCAGTATTTT
CASSAWDSTDTQYF
>TRBJ2-7|TRBD1|few|TRBV7-9
TGTGCCAGCAGCTCGGCCCGGGACAGGTTCTACGAGCAGTACTTC
CASSSARDRFYEQYF
>TRBJ1-2|-|few|TRBV30
TGTGCCTGGAGTGTGGCGGCCGGGATCTACACCTTC
CAWSVAAGIYTF
>TRBJ2-7|-|few|TRBV27
TGTGCCAGCAGTCCTACAGGGTTGGGGGAGCAGTACTTC
CASSPTGLGEQYF
>TRBJ2-1|-|-|TRBV14
TGTGCCAGCAGCTCAAGTATCGGAGGGTACAATGAGCAGTTCTTC
CASSSSIGGYNEQFF
>TRBJ1-1|TRBD1|few|TRBV5-1
TGCGCCAGCAGCTTGGAGGGGGGGGACAGTCACACTGAAGCTTTCTTT
CASSLEGGDSHTEAFF
>TRBJ1-3|-|many|TRBV7-9
TGTGCCAGCAGCTTAGAGTCGAGATCCGGAAACACCATATATTTT
CASSLESRSGNTIYF
>TRBJ2-3|-|-|TRBV11-2
TGTGCCAGCAGCTTAGATCTGTCAGGGTATAGCGATAGAGATACGCAGTATTTT
CASSLDLSGYSDRDTQYF
>TRBJ2-7|-|-|TRBV28
TGTGCCAGCAGTACGACATATTCCTACGAGCAGTACTTC
CASSTTYSYEQYF